These 13 T cell receptor beta chains were sequenced from one sample in a study of cytomegalovirus exposure and HLA in healthy donors. Data came from immunoSEQ multiplex PCR; TCRdb stores just in-frame clones and leaves some out. The sample holds about 140,000 clones, approximately 85% seen once. Sequenced material: PBMCs. Source of these receptors: a woman aged 25 to 39 in good health and CMV-seronegative.

The chain has TRBV5-4 and TRBJ2-1; 7 bases fit TRBD1. The junction had 9 bases not matched to a gene; V was cut back by 4 bases and J by 8 bases. Germline CDR1 and CDR2: SGHNT and YYREEE (reference sequence). The CDR3 has 14 residues. This chain's CDR3 is CASSVTGRTDEQFF. DNA of the CDR3: TGTGCCAGCAGCGTGACAGGGCGCACGGATGAGCAGTTCTTC.

The chain links TRBV7-3 to TRBJ2-5; 7 nucleotides match TRBD2. V gave up 6 bases and J gave up 5 bases; unmatched junction bases: 12. This CDR3 region has 15 residues. CDR1 and CDR2 (germline): SGHTA, FQGTGA. The CDR3 DNA reads as TGTGCCAGCAGACGCAGCGGGGAGCCTCGGGAGACCCAGTACTTC. Translation: CASRRSGEPRETQYF.

CDR3 in DNA: TGTGCCAGCTCACTAGACAGGGGGCTTCGAAGCACTGAAGCTTTCTTT. This codes for CASSLDRGLRSTEAFF. The chain combines TRBV18 with TRBJ1-1; 10 nucleotides agree with TRBD1. CDR1 and CDR2 from the germline V gene are KGHSH and LQKENI. Trimming at V came to 4 bases and at J to 4 bases, leaving 9 bases not matched to a gene. The CDR3 has 16 residues.

The chain combines TRBV11-2 with TRBJ2-7; 9 bases are shared with TRBD1. With V trimmed by 5 bases and J by 1 base, 6 bases remained unmatched. This CDR3 contains 15 residues. Per germline, CDR1 SGHAT and CDR2 FQNNGV. For the CDR3, the DNA is TGTGCCAGCAGCCCCGGGACAGGGAGATCCTACGAGCAGTACTTC. It encodes CASSPGTGRSYEQYF.

The V and J genes are TRBV11-2 and TRBJ1-4; no reliable D call. Germline CDR1 reads SGHAT; CDR2 reads FQNNGV. V lost 2 bases to trimming and J lost 4 bases, with 8 bases between them. The CDR3 loop spans 14 amino acids. The CDR3 reads CASSLRGGNEKLFF. In nucleotides, the CDR3 is TGTGCCAGCAGCTTACGGGGAGGTAATGAAAAACTGTTTTTT.

The gene calls are TRBV6-5 and TRBJ1-5; D is possibly TRBD1 (5 bases). This CDR3 has 14 residues. V was pared by 2 bases and J by 1 base, with 6 bases between. Per germline, CDR1 MNHEY and CDR2 SVGAGI. CDR3 DNA sequence: TGTGCCAGCAGTTACGGGGGGAGCAATCAGCCCCAGCATTTT. Its translation is CASSYGGSNQPQHF.

V gene TRBV4-3 combines with J gene TRBJ1-5, with 10 bases matching TRBD1. The ends lost 9 bases at V and 5 bases at J; junction bases unmatched: 16. The length of the CDR3 is 17 residues. CDR1 and CDR2 (germline): LGHNA, YSLEER. In nucleotides, the CDR3 is TGCGCCAGATGGCTCCTCAGGGGGACAGGGGTATATCAGCCCCAGCATTTT. Residues: CARWLLRGTGVYQPQHF.

The table lists this clone with many counts. The chain has TRBV19 and TRBJ2-7; TRBD1 might be the D (6 bases). The length of the CDR3 is 13 residues. Trimming pared 5 bases from V and 0 bases from J, leaving 8 bases between. CDR1 and CDR2 (germline): LNHDA, SQIVND (reference sequence). CDR3 in amino acids: CASSRDNSYEQYF. CDR3 bases: TGTGCCAGTAGTCGGGACAACTCCTACGAGCAGTACTTC.

The chain recombines TRBV5-1 with TRBJ2-1; 8 bases fit TRBD1. J lost 6 bases, V lost 6 bases, and 14 bases had no gene match. Germline V gives CDR1 SGHRS, CDR2 YFSETQ. The CDR3 length is 16 residues. DNA for the CDR3: TGCGCCAGCACTCGGGACGGGACAGGAAATAGCAATGAGCAGTTCTTC. Amino acid sequence: CASTRDGTGNSNEQFF.

The chain recombines TRBV7-9 with TRBJ2-1; 7 positions match TRBD1. The V segment lost 11 bases and the J segment 7 bases; nucleotides outside the gene matches: 2. Per the germline V gene, CDR1 is SEHNR and CDR2 is FQNEAQ (reference sequence). This CDR3 has 10 amino acids. The CDR3 DNA reads TGTGCCGCCAGGGGGAATGAGCAGTTCTTC. Translation: CAARGNEQFF.

The rearrangement uses TRBV6-5 and TRBJ2-2; D perhaps matches TRBD2 (6 bases). Germline-derived CDR1 and CDR2 are MNHEY and SVGAGI. CDR3 length: 16 amino acids. V was trimmed by 0 bases and J by 1 base, leaving 9 bases between them. CDR3 DNA: TGTGCCAGCAGTTACTCGATGGGAGGGAACACCGGGGAGCTGTTTTTT. Translated: CASSYSMGGNTGELFF.

This chain uses TRBV15 with TRBJ2-1; D possibly corresponds to TRBD1 (6 bases). The V end lost 3 bases, the J end lost 2 bases, and 20 bases lay between the germline ends. The CDR3 is 18 amino acids. Germline CDR1 is LNHNV and CDR2 is YYDKDF (reference sequence). This CDR3 is CATSRTGRTERAYNEQFF. For the CDR3, the DNA is TGTGCCACCAGCAGGACCGGACGGACAGAAAGAGCCTACAATGAGCAGTTCTTC.

The rearrangement links TRBV9 to TRBJ1-1, with D unclear. Germline V CDR1 and CDR2: SGDLS, YYNGEE. The germline V and J ends were trimmed by 0 bases and 6 bases, with 9 bases remaining between them. CDR3 size: 13 residues. CDR3 DNA: TGTGCCAGCAGCGTAGTGGCGGTTGCTGAAGCTTTCTTT. Its translation: CASSVVAVAEAFF. Full variable domain (remainder filled in from reference TRBV9 and TRBJ1-1): DSGVTQTPKHLITATGQRVTLRCSPRSGDLSVYWYQQSLDQGLQFLIQYYNGEERAKGNILERFSAQQFPDLHSELNLSSLELGDSALYFCASSVVAVAEAFFGQGTRLTVV.